This T cell receptor (beta chain) was captured in a study of shared clonotypes between healthy human individuals. TCRdb's table, derived via immunoSEQ multiplex PCR, lists solely in-frame clones and lacks some. The table includes about 980,000 clones, over 60% detected once. CDR3 length: 15 residues. The V gene's germline CDR1 is KGHSH and CDR2 LQKENI. Losses at the gene ends were 2 bases for V and 3 bases for J; bases not matched to a gene: 6. In this sample, this clone turned up a few times. The receptor's source is a man between 18 and 29 years old in good health. What was sequenced was memory CD4+ T cells sorted from blood. The sample's subset: CD45RA-negative fraction. This sequence joins TRBV18 and TRBJ1-1; 7 nucleotides match TRBD1. The chain's CDR3 is CASSPTGVRDTEAFF. For the CDR3, the DNA is TGTGCCAGCTCACCAACAGGGGTACGGGACACTGAAGCTTTCTTT.